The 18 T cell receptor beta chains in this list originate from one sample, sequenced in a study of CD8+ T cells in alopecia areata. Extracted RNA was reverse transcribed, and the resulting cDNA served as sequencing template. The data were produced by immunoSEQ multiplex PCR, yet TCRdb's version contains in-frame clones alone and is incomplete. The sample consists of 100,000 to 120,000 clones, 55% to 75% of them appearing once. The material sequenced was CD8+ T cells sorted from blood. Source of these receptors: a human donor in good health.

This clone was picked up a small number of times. CDR3 sequence: CASGEQSSYEQYF. CDR3 bases: TGTGCCAGCGGGGAACAAAGCTCCTACGAGCAGTACTTC. The V gene is TRBV28, the J gene TRBJ2-7; D call uncertain. This CDR3 has 13 amino acids. V gave up 8 bases and J gave up 0 bases, with 11 bases separating them. CDR1 is MDHEN, CDR2 SYDVKM, per germline. Variable domain in full (rest from reference TRBV28 and TRBJ2-7): DVKVTQSSRYLVKRTGEKVFLECVQDMDHENMFWYRQDPGLGLRLIYFSYDVKMKEKGDIPEGYSVSREKKERFSLILESASTNQTSMYLCASGEQSSYEQYFGPGTRLTVT.

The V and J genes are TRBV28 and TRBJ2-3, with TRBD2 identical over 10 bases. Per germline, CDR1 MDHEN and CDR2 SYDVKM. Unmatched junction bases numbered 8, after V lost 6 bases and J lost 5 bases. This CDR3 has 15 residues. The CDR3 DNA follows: TGTGCCAGCAGGGAAGCGGGGGGGCCTAAAGATACGCAGTATTTT. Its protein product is CASREAGGPKDTQYF.

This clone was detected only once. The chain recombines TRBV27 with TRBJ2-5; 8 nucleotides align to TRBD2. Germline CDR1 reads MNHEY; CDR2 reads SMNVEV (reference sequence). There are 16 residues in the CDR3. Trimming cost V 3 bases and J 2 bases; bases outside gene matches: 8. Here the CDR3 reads CASSFPLSGVQETQYF. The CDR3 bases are TGTGCCAGCAGTTTTCCCCTTAGCGGGGTACAAGAGACCCAGTACTTC.

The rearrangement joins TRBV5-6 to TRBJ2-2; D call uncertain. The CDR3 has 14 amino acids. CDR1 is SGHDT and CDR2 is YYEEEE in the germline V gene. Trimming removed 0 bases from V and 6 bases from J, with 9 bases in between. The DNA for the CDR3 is TGTGCCAGCAGCTTGGGGATGGGTCCCGGGGAGCTGTTTTTT. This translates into CASSLGMGPGELFF.

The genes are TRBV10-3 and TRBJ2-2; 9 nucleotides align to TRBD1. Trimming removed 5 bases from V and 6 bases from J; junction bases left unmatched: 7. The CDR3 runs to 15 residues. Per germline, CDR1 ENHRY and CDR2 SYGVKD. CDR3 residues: CAISRTGDYAGELFF. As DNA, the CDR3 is TGTGCCATCAGTCGGACAGGGGATTACGCCGGGGAGCTGTTTTTT.

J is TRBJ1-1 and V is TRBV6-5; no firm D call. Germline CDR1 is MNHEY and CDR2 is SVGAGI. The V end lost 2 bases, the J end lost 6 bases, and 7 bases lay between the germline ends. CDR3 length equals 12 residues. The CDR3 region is CASSYPNSEAFF. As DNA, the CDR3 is TGTGCCAGCAGTTACCCCAACTCTGAAGCTTTCTTT.

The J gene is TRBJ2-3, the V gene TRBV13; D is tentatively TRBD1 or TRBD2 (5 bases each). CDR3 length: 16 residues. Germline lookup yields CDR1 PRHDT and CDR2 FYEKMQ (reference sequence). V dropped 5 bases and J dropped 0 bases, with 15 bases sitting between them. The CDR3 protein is CASSPRGGSSTDTQYF. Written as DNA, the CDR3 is TGTGCCAGCAGCCCTCGGGGCGGATCTAGCACAGATACGCAGTATTTT.

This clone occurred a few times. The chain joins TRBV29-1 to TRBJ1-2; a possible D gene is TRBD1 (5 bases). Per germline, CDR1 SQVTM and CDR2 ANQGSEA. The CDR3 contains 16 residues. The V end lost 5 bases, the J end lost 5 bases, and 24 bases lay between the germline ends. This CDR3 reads CSVQKSDIGLSYGYTF. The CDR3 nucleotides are TGCAGCGTTCAAAAATCGGACATCGGACTCTCTTATGGCTACACCTTC.

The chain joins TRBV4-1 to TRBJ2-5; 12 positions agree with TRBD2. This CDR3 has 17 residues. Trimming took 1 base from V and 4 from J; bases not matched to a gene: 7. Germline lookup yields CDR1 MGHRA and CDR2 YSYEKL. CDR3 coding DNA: TGCGCCAGCAGCCAAGGGCTAGCGGGGGGGCAGGGAGAGACCCAGTACTTC. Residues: CASSQGLAGGQGETQYF.

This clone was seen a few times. CDR3 sequence (DNA): TGTGCCAGCAGCGTAGAAGGGACAGGGGGTCAGCCCCAGCATTTT. This encodes CASSVEGTGGQPQHF. The genes are TRBV7-2 and TRBJ1-5; 11 bases are shared with TRBD1. The CDR3 is made up of 15 amino acids. The germline V gene has CDR1 SGHTA and CDR2 FQGNSA. With V trimmed by 5 bases and J by 6 bases, 6 bases remained unmatched. Looking up the rest from reference TRBV7-2 and TRBJ1-5 gives the full variable domain: GAGVSQSPSNKVTEKGKDVELRCDPISGHTALYWYRQSLGQGLEFLIYFQGNSAPDKSGLPSDRFSAERTGGSVSTLTIQRTQQEDSAVYLCASSVEGTGGQPQHFGDGTRLSIL.

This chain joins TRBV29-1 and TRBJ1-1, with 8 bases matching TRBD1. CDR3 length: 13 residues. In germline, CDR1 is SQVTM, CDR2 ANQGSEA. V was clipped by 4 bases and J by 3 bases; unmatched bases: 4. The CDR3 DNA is TGCAGCGTTGTGACAGGGGAGGACACTGAAGCTTTCTTT. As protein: CSVVTGEDTEAFF.

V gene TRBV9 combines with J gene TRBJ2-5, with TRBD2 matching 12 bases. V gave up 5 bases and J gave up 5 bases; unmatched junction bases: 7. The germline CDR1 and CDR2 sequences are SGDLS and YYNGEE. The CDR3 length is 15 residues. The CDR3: CASSPSGGAVETQYF. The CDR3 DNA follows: TGTGCCAGCAGTCCTAGCGGGGGGGCCGTGGAGACCCAGTACTTC.

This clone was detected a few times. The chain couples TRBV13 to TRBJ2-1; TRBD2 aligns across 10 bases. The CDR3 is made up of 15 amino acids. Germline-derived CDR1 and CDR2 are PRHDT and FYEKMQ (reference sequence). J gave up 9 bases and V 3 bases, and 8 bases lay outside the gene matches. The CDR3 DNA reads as TGTGCCAGCAGCTTCAGTAGTCTAGCGGGGGTTGAGCAGTTCTTC. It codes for CASSFSSLAGVEQFF.

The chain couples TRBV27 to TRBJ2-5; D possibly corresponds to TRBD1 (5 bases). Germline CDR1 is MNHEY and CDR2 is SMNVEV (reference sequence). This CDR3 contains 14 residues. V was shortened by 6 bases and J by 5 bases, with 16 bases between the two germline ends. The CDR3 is CASSPKQGRETQYF. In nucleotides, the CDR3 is TGTGCCAGCAGCCCTAAGCAGGGCAGGGAGACCCAGTACTTC.

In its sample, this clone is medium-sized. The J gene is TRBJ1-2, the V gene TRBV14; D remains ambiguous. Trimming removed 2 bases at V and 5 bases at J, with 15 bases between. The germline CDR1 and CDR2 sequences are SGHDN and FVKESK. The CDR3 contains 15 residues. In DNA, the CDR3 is TGTGCCAGCAGCCAATCCCCCCCTACGGGTTATGGCTACACCTTC. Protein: CASSQSPPTGYGYTF.

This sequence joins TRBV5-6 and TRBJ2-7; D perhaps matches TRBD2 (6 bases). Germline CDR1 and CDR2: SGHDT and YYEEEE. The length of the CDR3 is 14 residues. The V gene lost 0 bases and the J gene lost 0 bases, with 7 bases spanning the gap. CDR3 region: CASSLEDYSYEQYF. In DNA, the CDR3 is TGTGCCAGCAGCTTGGAGGACTACTCCTACGAGCAGTACTTC.

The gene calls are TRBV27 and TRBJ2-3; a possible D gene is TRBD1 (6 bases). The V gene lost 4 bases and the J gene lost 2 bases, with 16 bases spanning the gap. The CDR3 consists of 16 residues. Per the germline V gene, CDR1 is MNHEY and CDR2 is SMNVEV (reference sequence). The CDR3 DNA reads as TGTGCCAGCAGTTCCCAGGGTCAGGGGATCACAGATACGCAGTATTTT. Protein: CASSSQGQGITDTQYF.

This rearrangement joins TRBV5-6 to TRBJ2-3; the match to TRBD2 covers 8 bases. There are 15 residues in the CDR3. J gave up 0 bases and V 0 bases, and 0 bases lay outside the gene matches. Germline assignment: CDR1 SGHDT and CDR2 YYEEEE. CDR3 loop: CASSLGGGSTDTQYF. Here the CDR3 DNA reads TGTGCCAGCAGCTTGGGCGGGGGGAGCACAGATACGCAGTATTTT.